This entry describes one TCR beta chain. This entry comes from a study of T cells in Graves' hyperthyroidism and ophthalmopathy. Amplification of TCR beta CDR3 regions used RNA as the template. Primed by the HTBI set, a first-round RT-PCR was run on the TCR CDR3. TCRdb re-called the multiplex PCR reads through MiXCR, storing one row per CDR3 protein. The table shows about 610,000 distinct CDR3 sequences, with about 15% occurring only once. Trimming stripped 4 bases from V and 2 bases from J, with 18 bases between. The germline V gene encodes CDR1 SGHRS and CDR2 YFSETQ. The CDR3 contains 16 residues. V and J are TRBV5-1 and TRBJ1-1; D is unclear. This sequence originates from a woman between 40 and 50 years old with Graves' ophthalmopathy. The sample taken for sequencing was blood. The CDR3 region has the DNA TGCGCCAGCAGCGGTGGTGGTTCAGTTAGAAACACTGAAGCTTTCTTT. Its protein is CASSGGGSVRNTEAFF.